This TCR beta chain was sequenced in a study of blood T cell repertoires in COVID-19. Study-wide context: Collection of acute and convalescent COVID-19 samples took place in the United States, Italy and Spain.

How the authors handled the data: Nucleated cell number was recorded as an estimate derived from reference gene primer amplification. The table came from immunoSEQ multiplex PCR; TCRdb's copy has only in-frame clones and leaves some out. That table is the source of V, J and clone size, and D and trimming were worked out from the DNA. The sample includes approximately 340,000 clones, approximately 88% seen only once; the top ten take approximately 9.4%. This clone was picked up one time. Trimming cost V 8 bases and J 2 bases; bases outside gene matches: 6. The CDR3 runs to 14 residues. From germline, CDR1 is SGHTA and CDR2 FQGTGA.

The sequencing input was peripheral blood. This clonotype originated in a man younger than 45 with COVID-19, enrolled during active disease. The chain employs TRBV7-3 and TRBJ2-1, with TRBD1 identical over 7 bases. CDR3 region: CASGRQGAYNEQFF. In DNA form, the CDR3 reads TGTGCCAGCGGTCGACAGGGAGCCTACAATGAGCAGTTCTTC.